This T cell receptor (beta chain) emerged from a study of tumor and adjacent non-tumor tissue in lung cancer. Study context: Stage I to III disease affected about nine men and about five women aged about 30 to 85. General study findings and limits: Tumor tissue had significantly higher TCR diversity than normal lung. Normal lung showed higher cumulative top 100 clone frequency than tumor.

This CDR3 contains 15 residues. The germline V gene has CDR1 KGHDR and CDR2 SFDVKD. TCRbeta libraries were built with three rounds of nested PCR, modified from ARM-PCR. One entry per CDR3 protein results from TCRdb running MiXCR on the multiplex PCR reads. The sample shows about 110,000 distinct CDR3 sequences, about 87% of them seen only once. No cell sorting was done before RNA was extracted from the tissue. This clonotype was counted a single time. The antigen is undetermined. A read error is possible here, since a much larger clone lies one base away. The origin of this receptor is a man in his sixties or seventies with non-small cell lung cancer. The V gene is TRBV24-1, the J gene TRBJ2-5; 7 bases are shared with TRBD1. What was sequenced was lung tumor tissue. The CDR3 here is CTTSDLTGMIETQYF. The CDR3 DNA follows: TGTACCACCAGTGATCTGACAGGGATGATTGAGACCCAGTACTTC.